This record concerns one T cell receptor beta chain sequence. This sample stems from a study of blood T cell repertoires in COVID-19. Study context: COVID-19 samples collected from the United States, Italy and Spain covered acute and convalescent phases. PBMCs, B-cell-depleted T cells, or T cells were the source of the cDNA or gDNA that made up the material.

Trimming cost V 5 bases and J 1 base, with 15 bases left between them. There are 15 residues in the CDR3. The germline CDR1 and CDR2 sequences are MNHEY and SVGAGI. The authors' processing: Reference gene primer amplification gave nucleated cell count estimates. Profiled with immunoSEQ multiplex PCR; TCRdb holds only in-frame clones, not every one. For V, J and clone size, that table is used; D and trimming come from the DNA. The data show some 110,000 clones, roughly 86% seen once. This receptor was obtained from a man between 35 and 55 years old with acute or convalescent COVID-19. This sequence joins TRBV6-5 and TRBJ2-7, with D perhaps TRBD2 (6 bases). The sequenced sample was peripheral blood. CDR3 amino acids: CASSRAPGGSYEQYF. The CDR3 DNA reads TGTGCCAGCAGTCGCGCTCCTGGGGGGTCCTACGAGCAGTACTTC.